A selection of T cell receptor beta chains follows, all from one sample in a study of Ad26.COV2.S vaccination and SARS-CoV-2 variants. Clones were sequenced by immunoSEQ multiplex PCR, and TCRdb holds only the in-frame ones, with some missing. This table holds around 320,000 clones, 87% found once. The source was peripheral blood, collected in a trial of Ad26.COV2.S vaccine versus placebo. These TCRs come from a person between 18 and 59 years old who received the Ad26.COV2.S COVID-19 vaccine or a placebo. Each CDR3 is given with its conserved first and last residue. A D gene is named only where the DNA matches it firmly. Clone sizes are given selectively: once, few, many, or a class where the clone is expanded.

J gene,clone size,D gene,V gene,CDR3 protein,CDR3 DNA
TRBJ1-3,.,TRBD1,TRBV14,CASSQQNRDRGRDTIYF,TGTGCCAGCAGCCAACAAAACCGGGACAGGGGGCGGGACACCATATATTTT
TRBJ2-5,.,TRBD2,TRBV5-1,CASSLGTSGDLQETQYF,TGCGCCAGCAGCTTGGGTACTAGCGGGGACTTACAAGAGACCCAGTACTTC
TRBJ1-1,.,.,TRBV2,CASSEMGPRGVGSEAFF,TGTGCCAGCAGTGAAATGGGACCCAGAGGGGTTGGGTCTGAAGCTTTCTTT
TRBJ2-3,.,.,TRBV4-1,CASSPGGDTQYF,TGCGCCAGCAGCCCAGGAGGAGATACGCAGTATTTT
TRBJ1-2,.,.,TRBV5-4,CASSRRQQGFYGYTF,TGTGCCAGCAGCAGAAGACAGCAGGGGTTCTATGGCTACACCTTC
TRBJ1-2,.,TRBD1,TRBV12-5,CASGPETGVGYTF,TGTGCTAGTGGCCCAGAAACAGGGGTGGGCTACACCTTC
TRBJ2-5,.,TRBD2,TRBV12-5,CASGLARTSGAGETQYF,TGTGCTAGTGGTTTGGCAAGGACTAGCGGGGCTGGGGAGACCCAGTACTTC
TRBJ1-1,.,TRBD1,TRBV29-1,CSVDASSGGTEAFF,TGCAGCGTTGACGCCTCTTCAGGGGGAACTGAAGCTTTCTTT
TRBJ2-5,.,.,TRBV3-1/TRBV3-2,CASSLQETQYF,TGTGCCAGCAGCTTACAAGAGACCCAGTACTTC
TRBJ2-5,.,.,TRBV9,CASSVKGGNQETQYF,TGTGCCAGCAGCGTAAAGGGGGGTAACCAAGAGACCCAGTACTTC
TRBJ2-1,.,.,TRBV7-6,CASNPRASEYNEQFF,TGTGCCAGCAATCCTCGAGCCAGCGAATACAATGAGCAGTTCTTC
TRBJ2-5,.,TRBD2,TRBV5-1,CASNVNSGGTQETQYF,TGCGCCAGCAACGTAAATAGCGGGGGGACGCAAGAGACCCAGTACTTC
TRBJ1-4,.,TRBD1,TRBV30,CAWSYNGPGTGNEKLFF,TGTGCCTGGAGTTATAACGGACCCGGGACAGGGAATGAAAAACTGTTTTTT
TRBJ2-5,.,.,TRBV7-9,CASSGQETQYF,TGTGCCAGCAGCGGTCAAGAGACCCAGTACTTC
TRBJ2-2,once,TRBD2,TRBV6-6,CASSSPGLAGTGELFF,TGTGCCAGCAGTTCCCCGGGACTAGCGGGGACCGGGGAGCTGTTTTTT
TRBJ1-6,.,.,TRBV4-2,CASSQAQTVMNSPLHF,TGTGCCAGCAGCCAAGCACAGACAGTAATGAATTCACCCCTCCACTTT
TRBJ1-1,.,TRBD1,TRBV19,CASSDRGFESFF,TGTGCCAGTAGTGACAGGGGATTTGAATCTTTCTTT
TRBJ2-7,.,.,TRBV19,CASSGSGTIEQYF,TGTGCCAGTAGTGGTTCCGGGACAATCGAGCAGTACTTC
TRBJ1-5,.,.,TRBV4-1,CASSQVRDSNQPQHF,TGCGCCAGCAGCCAAGTTAGGGATAGCAATCAGCCCCAGCATTTT
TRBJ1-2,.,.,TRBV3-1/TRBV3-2,CASSNGPLNYGYTF,TGTGCCAGCAGTAACGGGCCCCTTAACTATGGCTACACCTTC
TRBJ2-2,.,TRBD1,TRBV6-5,CASRGQGHTGELFF,TGTGCCAGCAGGGGACAGGGTCACACCGGGGAGCTGTTTTTT
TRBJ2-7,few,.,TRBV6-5,CASTQTGDEQYF,TGTGCCAGCACCCAGACGGGGGACGAGCAGTACTTC
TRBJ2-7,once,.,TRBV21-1,CASSKATSGENYEQYF,TGTGCCAGCAGCAAAGCGACTAGCGGAGAGAACTACGAGCAGTACTTC
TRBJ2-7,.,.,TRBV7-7,CASSPLAGGTYEQYF,TGTGCTAGCAGTCCCCTGGCAGGGGGGACCTACGAGCAGTACTTC
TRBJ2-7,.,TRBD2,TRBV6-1,CASSEGAGLSGNF,TGTGCCAGCAGTGAAGGGGCGGGGCTGAGCGGGAACTTC
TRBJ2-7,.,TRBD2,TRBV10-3,CAISVAGLSEQYF,TGTGCCATCAGTGTAGCGGGGCTCTCCGAGCAGTACTTC
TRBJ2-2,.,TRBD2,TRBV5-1,CASSGGLANTGELFF,TGCGCCAGCAGCGGGGGACTAGCAAACACCGGGGAGCTGTTTTTT
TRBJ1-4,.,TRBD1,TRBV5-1,CASSLARGENEKLFF,TGCGCCAGCAGCTTGGCCAGGGGGGAAAACGAAAAACTGTTTTTT
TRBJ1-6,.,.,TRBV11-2,CASSLIRSTGGSPLHF,TGTGCCAGCAGCTTGATACGTTCGACCGGGGGTTCACCCCTCCACTTT
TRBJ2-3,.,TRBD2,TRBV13,CASSSTGGVTDTQYF,TGTGCCAGCAGCTCCACGGGGGGTGTGACAGATACGCAGTATTTT
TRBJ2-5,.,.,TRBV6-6,CASSPGLDSGAQETQYF,TGTGCCAGCAGTCCCGGGTTGGACTCGGGGGCGCAAGAGACCCAGTACTTC
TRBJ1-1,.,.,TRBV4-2,CASTAGGGEAFF,TGTGCCAGCACTGCTGGGGGCGGTGAAGCTTTCTTT
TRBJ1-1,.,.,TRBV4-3,CASSQWRWDAEAFF,TGCGCCAGCAGCCAATGGAGGTGGGATGCTGAAGCTTTCTTT
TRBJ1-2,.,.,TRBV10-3,CATYRATNYGYTF,TGTGCCACATACAGGGCTACTAACTATGGCTACACCTTC
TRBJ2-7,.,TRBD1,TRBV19,CASSRTGGEQYF,TGTGCCAGTAGTAGGACAGGGGGCGAGCAGTACTTC
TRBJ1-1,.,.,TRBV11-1,CASSLSRRGNTEAFF,TGTGCCAGCAGCTTATCCCGGAGGGGGAACACTGAAGCTTTCTTT
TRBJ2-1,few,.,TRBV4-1,CASSQQGGSYNEQFF,TGCGCCAGCAGCCAACAGGGTGGGTCCTACAATGAGCAGTTCTTC
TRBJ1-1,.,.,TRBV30,CAWSEDRTTEAFF,TGTGCCTGGAGTGAGGACAGAACCACTGAAGCTTTCTTT
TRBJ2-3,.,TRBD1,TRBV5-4,CASSLGQGMADTQYF,TGTGCCAGCAGCTTGGGACAGGGGATGGCAGATACGCAGTATTTT
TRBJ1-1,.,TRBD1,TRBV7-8,CASSLLTGGTEAFF,TGTGCCAGCAGCTTACTTACAGGGGGCACTGAAGCTTTCTTT